This TCR beta chain was obtained from a study of blood T cell repertoires in COVID-19. In the study overall: Researchers got acute and convalescent COVID-19 samples from the United States, Italy and Spain. T cells, B-cell-depleted T cells, or PBMCs supplied cDNA or gDNA.

In the source study's methods: Counts of nucleated cells, estimated from reference gene primer amplification, were obtained. This table comes from immunoSEQ multiplex PCR, and its TCRdb copy is limited to in-frame clones, with some not included. V and J calls and clone size are given by that table; D and trimming were obtained from the DNA. In the table there are 150,000 to 200,000 clones, roughly 86% of which are singletons. With 1 base removed from V and 3 bases from J, the gap between germline ends came to 7 bases. Looked up from germline, CDR1 is MGHDK and CDR2 is SYGVNS. The CDR3 loop spans 14 amino acids.

This clonotype was obtained from a woman aged 45-65 years with acute or convalescent COVID-19. The specimen was peripheral blood. The gene calls are TRBV25-1 and TRBJ1-5; perhaps TRBD1 as D (5 bases). DNA of the CDR3: TGTGCCAGCAGTGAATGGGGGGACAATCAGCCCCAGCATTTT. As protein: CASSEWGDNQPQHF.